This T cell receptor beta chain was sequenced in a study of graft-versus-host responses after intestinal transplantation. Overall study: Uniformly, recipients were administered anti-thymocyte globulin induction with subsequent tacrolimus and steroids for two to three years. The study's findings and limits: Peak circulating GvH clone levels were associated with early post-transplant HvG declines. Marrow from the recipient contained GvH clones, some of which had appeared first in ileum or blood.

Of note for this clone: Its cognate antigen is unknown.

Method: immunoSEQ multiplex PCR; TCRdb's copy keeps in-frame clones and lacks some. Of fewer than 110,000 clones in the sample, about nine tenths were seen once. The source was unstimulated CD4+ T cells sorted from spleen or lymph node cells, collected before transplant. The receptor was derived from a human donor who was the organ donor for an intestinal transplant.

CDR3 sequence (DNA): TGTGCCAGCAGCCCCGCGACAGGGTACACCGGGGAGCTGTTTTTT. Translation: CASSPATGYTGELFF. This chain uses TRBV7-9 with TRBJ2-2; 7 bases map to TRBD1. The germline gives CDR1 SEHNR, CDR2 FQNEAQ (reference sequence). This CDR3 contains 15 residues. The junction had 6 bases not matched to a gene; V was cut back by 5 bases and J by 3 bases. The variable domain in full, completed from reference TRBV7-9 and TRBJ2-2, reads DTGVSQNPRHKITKRGQNVTFRCDPISEHNRLYWYRQTLGQGPEFLTYFQNEAQLEKSRLLSDRFSAERPKGSFSTLEIQRTEQGDSAMYLCASSPATGYTGELFFGEGSRLTVL.